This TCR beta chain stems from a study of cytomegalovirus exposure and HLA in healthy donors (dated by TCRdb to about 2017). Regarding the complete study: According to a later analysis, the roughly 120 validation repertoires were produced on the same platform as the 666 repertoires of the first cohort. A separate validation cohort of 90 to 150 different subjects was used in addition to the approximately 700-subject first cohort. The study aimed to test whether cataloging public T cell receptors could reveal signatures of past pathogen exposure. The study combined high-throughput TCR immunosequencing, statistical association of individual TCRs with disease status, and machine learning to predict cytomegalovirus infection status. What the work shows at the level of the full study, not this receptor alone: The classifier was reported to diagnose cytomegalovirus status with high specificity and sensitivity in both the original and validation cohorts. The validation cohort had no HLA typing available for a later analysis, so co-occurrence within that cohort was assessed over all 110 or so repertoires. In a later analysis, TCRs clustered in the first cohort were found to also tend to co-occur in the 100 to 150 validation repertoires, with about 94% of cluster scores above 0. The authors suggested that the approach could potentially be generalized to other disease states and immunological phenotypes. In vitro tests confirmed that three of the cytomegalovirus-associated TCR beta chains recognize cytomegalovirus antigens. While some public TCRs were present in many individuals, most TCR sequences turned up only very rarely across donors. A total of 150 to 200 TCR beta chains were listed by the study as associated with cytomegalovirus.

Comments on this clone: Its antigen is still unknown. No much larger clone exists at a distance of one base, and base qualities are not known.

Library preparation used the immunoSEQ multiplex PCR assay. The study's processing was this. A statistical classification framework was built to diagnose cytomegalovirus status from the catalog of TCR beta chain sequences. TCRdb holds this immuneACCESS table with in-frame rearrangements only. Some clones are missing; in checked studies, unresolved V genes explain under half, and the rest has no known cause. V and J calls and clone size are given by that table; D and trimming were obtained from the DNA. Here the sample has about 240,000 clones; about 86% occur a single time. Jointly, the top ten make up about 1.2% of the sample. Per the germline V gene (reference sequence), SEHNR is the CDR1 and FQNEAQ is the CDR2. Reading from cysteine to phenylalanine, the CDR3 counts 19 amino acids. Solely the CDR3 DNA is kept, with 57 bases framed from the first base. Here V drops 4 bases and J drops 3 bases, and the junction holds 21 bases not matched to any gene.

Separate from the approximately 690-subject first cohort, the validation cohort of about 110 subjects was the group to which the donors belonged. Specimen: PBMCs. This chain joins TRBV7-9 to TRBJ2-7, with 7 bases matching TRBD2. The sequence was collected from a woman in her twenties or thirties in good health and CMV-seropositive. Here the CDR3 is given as CASSSTRGVMESGDYEQYF. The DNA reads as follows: TGTGCCAGCAGCTCAACCCGGGGGGTGATGGAATCCGGTGACTACGAGCAGTACTTC.